This TCR beta chain appears in the sequencing data of a study of cytomegalovirus exposure and HLA in healthy donors. TCRdb's table, derived via immunoSEQ multiplex PCR, lists solely in-frame clones and lacks some. The table includes about 260,000 clones, roughly 88% detected once. With respect to this clone: Its antigen is unidentified.

The study, taken as a whole, reports: Investigators reported over 150 TCR beta chains as tied to cytomegalovirus.

This clonotype was obtained from a woman in her twenties or thirties in good health and CMV-seronegative. The sequenced sample was PBMCs.

This CDR3 reads CASSERIRGRSTDTQYF. CDR3 sequence (DNA): TGTGCCAGCAGTGAACGGATCAGGGGGCGAAGCACAGATACGCAGTATTTT. The genes are TRBV6-1 and TRBJ2-3; 8 bases match TRBD1. The length of the CDR3 is 17 residues. Germline-derived CDR1 and CDR2 are MNHNS and SASEGT. V was pared by 2 bases and J by 0 bases, with 7 bases of the junction left unmatched.